Included here is one T cell receptor beta chain sequence, with context. Its antigen is not identified. The gene names here belong to mouse. The read is 1 residue too short to cover the CDR3 end, so that end is filled in from the germline J gene. This CDR3 is 14 amino acids long. V was cut by 5 bases and J by 0 bases, with 9 bases left in between. CDR1 is KGHPV and CDR2 is FQNQEV in the germline V gene (reference sequence). This specimen belongs to a study of tissue T cells after allogeneic stem cell transplantation. General study results and limits: Shared clones across patients were few; motif clustering revealed tissue-specific shared signatures. TCR repertoires tracked anatomic similarity, regardless of disease or transplant status. This small cohort was clinically heterogeneous, and sampling depth was a limitation.

Some clones are missing from TCRdb's copy, which holds only in-frame ones; the method was immunoSEQ multiplex PCR. This sample has 8,700 or so clones, with about half found just once. Noted time point: mouse harvest day 7 after allogeneic transplant. Each mouse received 10^7 T-cell-depleted marrow cells plus 10^6 splenic CD5+ T cells by tail vein. Mice had MHC-mismatched B6 into BALB/c GVHD, sampled day 7 or 14. The receptor's source is a female BALB/c mouse given C57BL/6 T cells with graft-versus-host disease after an allogeneic hematopoietic cell transplant. The specimen sequenced was gut tissue. This chain uses TRBV26 with TRBJ2-3, with D perhaps matching TRBD1 (6 bases). The DNA read from the CDR3 is TGTGCCAGCAGTTGGGACAATAGTGCAGAAACGCTGTAT. Its protein product is CASSWDNSAETLY. The CDR3, in full, reads CASSWDNSAETLYF. Full variable domain (outside the CDR3, taken from reference TRBV26 and TRBJ2-3): NSKVIQTPRYLVKGQGQKAKMRCIPEKGHPVVFWYQQNKNNEFKFLINFQNQEVLQQIDMTEKRFSAECPSNSPCSLEIQSSEAGDSALYLCASSWDNSAETLYFGSGTRLTVL.